The 5 T cell receptor beta chains below were found in one sample sequenced in a study of blood T cell repertoires in COVID-19. Profiled with immunoSEQ multiplex PCR; TCRdb holds only in-frame clones, not every one. The repertoire has 40,000 to 45,000 clones, approximately 71% of them found once; the top ten carry 6.2%. Source material: peripheral blood. These receptors all come from a man older than 75 with acute or convalescent COVID-19.

This clone was seen only a few times. V gene TRBV10-3 combines with J gene TRBJ2-7; TRBD1 might be the D (6 bases). The CDR3 length is 15 residues. V dropped 0 bases and J dropped 2 bases, with 11 bases sitting between them. The V gene's germline CDR1 is ENHRY and CDR2 SYGVKD. CDR3 in DNA: TGTGCCATCAGTGAGTCGGAAAAGGGGGCCTACGAGCAGTACTTC. Translating gives CAISESEKGAYEQYF.

The V gene is TRBV6-5, the J gene TRBJ1-2, with a possible D match to TRBD1 (6 bases). V was pared by 6 bases and J by 2 bases, with 10 bases between. This CDR3 spans 13 amino acids. Looked up from germline, CDR1 is MNHEY and CDR2 is SVGAGI. Written as DNA, the CDR3 is TGTGCCAGCAGCTACGACAGGAACTATGGCTACACCTTC. This encodes CASSYDRNYGYTF.

The rearrangement joins TRBV7-2 to TRBJ2-1; D may be TRBD2 (6 bases). CDR3 length: 15 residues. The germline V gene encodes CDR1 SGHTA and CDR2 FQGNSA. Trimming removed 1 base from V and 5 bases from J, with 12 bases in between. The CDR3 here is CASSLVAGTNNEQFF. CDR3 bases: TGTGCCAGCAGCTTAGTGGCGGGAACCAACAATGAGCAGTTCTTC.

The gene calls are TRBV29-1 and TRBJ2-1; 9 bases map to TRBD2. From germline, CDR1 is SQVTM and CDR2 ANQGSEA. There are 18 residues in the CDR3. Unmatched junction bases numbered 24, after V lost 7 bases and J lost 8 bases. The CDR3 coding sequence is TGCAGCGCCCGTGGGACTAGCTTTAGTCCGAGCTCCTCCGATGAGCAGTTCTTC. Its translation: CSARGTSFSPSSSDEQFF.

The chain combines TRBV2 with TRBJ2-5; D might be TRBD2 (5 bases). CDR3 length: 14 residues. The germline V gene has CDR1 SNHLY and CDR2 FYNNEI. Trimming took off 6 bases at V and 2 bases at J, with 13 bases between the two ends. The CDR3 sequence: CASRTLAAQETQYF. For the CDR3, the DNA is TGTGCCAGCAGGACCCTAGCTGCGCAAGAGACCCAGTACTTC.